The 30 T cell receptor beta chains below were found in one sample sequenced in a study of cytomegalovirus exposure and HLA in healthy donors. Using immunoSEQ multiplex PCR, the repertoire was profiled, and TCRdb retains in-frame clones only, with some absent. The sample comprises about 120,000 clones, approximately 87% of which are singletons, and about 6% rests with the top ten. Source material: PBMCs. These receptors came from a woman aged 18-29 years in good health and CMV-seropositive.

The count of this clone is one. This chain links TRBV7-2 with TRBJ1-2; TRBD1 agrees at 8 bases. The CDR3 consists of 15 residues. V lost 1 base to trimming and J lost 4 bases; unmatched junction nucleotides: 5. Germline V lookup: CDR1 SGHTA, CDR2 FQGNSA. The CDR3 loop reads CASSLGQGQGYGYTF. CDR3 in DNA: TGTGCCAGCAGCTTAGGACAGGGGCAAGGCTATGGCTACACCTTC.

The rearrangement joins TRBV11-1 to TRBJ2-3; TRBD2 is a possible D gene (5 bases). V was shortened by 3 bases and J by 0 bases, with 13 bases between the two germline ends. Germline V gene lookup returns CDR1 SGHAT and CDR2 FQDESV (reference sequence). CDR3 length equals 16 residues. The chain's CDR3 is CASSFKGGRSTDTQYF. In DNA, the CDR3 is TGTGCCAGCAGCTTTAAGGGCGGGCGAAGCACAGATACGCAGTATTTT. The complete variable domain, with remaining parts taken from reference TRBV11-1 and TRBJ2-3, reads EAEVAQSPRYKITEKSQAVAFWCDPISGHATLYWYRQILGQGPELLVQFQDESVVDDSQLPKDRFSAERLKGVDSTLKIQPAELGDSAMYLCASSFKGGRSTDTQYFGPGTRLTVL.

The chain carries TRBV4-1 and TRBJ2-1, with 7 bases that match TRBD1. The CDR3 totals 15 residues. Germline loops: CDR1 MGHRA, CDR2 YSYEKL. J was trimmed by 3 bases and V by 5 bases; bases with no gene match: 7. The CDR3 coding sequence is TGCGCCAGCAGCAAGACAGGGACGAACTACAATGAGCAGTTCTTC. Its protein product is CASSKTGTNYNEQFF.

The rearrangement links TRBV4-2 to TRBJ1-1; possible D gene TRBD1, 5 bases. CDR3 length: 14 amino acids. Germline CDR1 is LGHNA and CDR2 is YNFKEQ. Trimming removed 8 bases from V and 0 bases from J, with 13 bases in between. CDR3 sequence reads: CASLGPGLNTEAFF. In nucleotides, the CDR3 is TGTGCCAGCCTAGGACCAGGGTTGAACACTGAAGCTTTCTTT.

This chain links TRBV5-1 with TRBJ1-5; D is perhaps TRBD1 (6 bases). Germline-derived CDR1 and CDR2 are SGHRS and YFSETQ. Between the trimmed V and J ends, which lost 0 bases and 2 bases, there was a span of 15 bases. The CDR3 is 17 amino acids. The CDR3 sequence is CASSLGTDSGGNQPQHF. The CDR3 bases are TGCGCCAGCAGCTTGGGGACAGACTCAGGTGGCAATCAGCCCCAGCATTTT.

This chain uses TRBV28 with TRBJ1-5, with 7 positions matching TRBD1. V lost 5 bases to trimming and J lost 0 bases; unmatched junction nucleotides: 10. Germline lookup yields CDR1 MDHEN and CDR2 SYDVKM. This CDR3 comprises 17 residues. CDR3 in DNA: TGTGCCAGCAGTCCAGGACAGGAACTATATAGCAATCAGCCCCAGCATTTT. Translated: CASSPGQELYSNQPQHF.

V gene TRBV30 combines with J gene TRBJ2-7, with D perhaps matching TRBD1 (6 bases). The CDR3 spans 12 residues. The germline V gene has CDR1 GTSNPN and CDR2 SVGIG (reference sequence). V lost 4 bases, J lost 5 bases, and 12 bases lay in between. The CDR3 sequence: CAWTRTADEQYF. The DNA of the CDR3 is TGTGCCTGGACCAGGACAGCGGACGAGCAGTACTTC.

This chain joins TRBV27 and TRBJ1-5; D gene ambiguous. Germline-derived CDR1 and CDR2 are MNHEY and SMNVEV (reference sequence). This CDR3 spans 16 amino acids. Trimming took 0 bases from V and 2 from J, leaving 11 bases between them. In DNA, the CDR3 is TGTGCCAGCAGTTTATCGACCCGGGGTGGCAATCAGCCCCAGCATTTT. It yields the protein CASSLSTRGGNQPQHF.

The rearrangement uses TRBV5-1 and TRBJ2-1; 10 positions match TRBD2. The trim removed 5 bases at V and 0 bases at J, leaving 2 bases unmatched. CDR3 length equals 15 residues. Per the germline V gene, CDR1 is SGHRS and CDR2 is YFSETQ. This CDR3 is CASRPSGSSYNEQFF. The CDR3 nucleotides read TGCGCCAGCAGGCCTAGCGGGAGCTCCTACAATGAGCAGTTCTTC.

V usage is TRBV7-9 and J usage is TRBJ1-2; TRBD1 might be the D (5 bases). V was trimmed by 5 bases and J by 5 bases, leaving 18 bases between them. The CDR3 runs 15 residues. Germline V CDR1 and CDR2: SEHNR, FQNEAQ (reference sequence). The CDR3 DNA sequence: TGTGCCAGCAGCCCCCCGGGGGGTCTAGGGTATGGCTACACCTTC. Its translation: CASSPPGGLGYGYTF.

This chain links TRBV6-6 with TRBJ1-3; D is unclear. The CDR3 consists of 12 residues. The V and J ends lost 9 bases and 8 bases respectively, with 14 bases between them. CDR1 MNHNY and CDR2 SVGAGI come from the germline V gene (reference sequence). The CDR3 DNA reads TGTGCCAGTCTCGCAGCGGTCCACACCATATATTTT. Its protein is CASLAAVHTIYF.

This rearrangement joins TRBV20-1 to TRBJ1-3; D is uncertain. Trimming shortened V by 5 bases and J by 1 base, and 3 bases separated the two germline ends. Per germline, CDR1 DFQATT and CDR2 SNEGSKA (reference sequence). The CDR3 is 11 residues long. The CDR3 nucleotides are TGCAGTGCTCCTTCTGGAAACACCATATATTTT. Residues: CSAPSGNTIYF.

This chain joins TRBV6-6 and TRBJ2-7, with a tentative D call TRBD2 (6 bases). Trimming removed 8 bases at V and 3 bases at J, with 17 bases between. There are 14 residues in the CDR3. Germline CDR1 is MNHNY and CDR2 is SVGAGI (reference sequence). The DNA of the CDR3 is TGTGCCAGCTTACCTCGGGGGATCGGCTACGAGCAGTACTTC. This gives the protein CASLPRGIGYEQYF.

V usage is TRBV27 and J usage is TRBJ1-2; D might be TRBD1 (5 bases). The V end lost 5 bases, the J end lost 8 bases, and 9 bases lay between the germline ends. The germline V gene has CDR1 MNHEY and CDR2 SMNVEV (reference sequence). The CDR3 is made up of 11 amino acids. The CDR3 DNA follows: TGTGCCAGCAGTCTGGGGGGGGGCTACACCTTC. Its translation: CASSLGGGYTF.

The gene calls are TRBV18 and TRBJ2-3, with a tentative D call TRBD1 (6 bases). The V end lost 1 base, the J end lost 2 bases, and 10 bases lay between the germline ends. The CDR3 is 15 residues long. The V gene's germline CDR1 is KGHSH and CDR2 LQKENI. The CDR3 nucleotides are TGTGCCAGCTCACCACAGAGGGGGTTCACAGATACGCAGTATTTT. It codes for CASSPQRGFTDTQYF.

The rearrangement joins TRBV9 to TRBJ1-1; no clear D gene. The CDR3 loop spans 14 amino acids. V was clipped by 6 bases and J by 3 bases, with 15 bases between them. The germline V gene has CDR1 SGDLS and CDR2 YYNGEE. CDR3 DNA sequence: TGTGCCAGCACCCCGACCCCAGGCTACACTGAAGCTTTCTTT. It translates to CASTPTPGYTEAFF.

The V and J genes are TRBV5-1 and TRBJ1-4; D is uncertain. Trimming left V 0 bases short and J 8 bases short, with 8 bases between. Per germline, CDR1 SGHRS and CDR2 YFSETQ. CDR3 length: 13 amino acids. The chain's CDR3 is CASSLAGEEKLFF. CDR3 nucleotides: TGCGCCAGCAGCTTGGCCGGGGAGGAAAAACTGTTTTTT. Filled out from reference TRBV5-1 and TRBJ1-4, the complete variable domain reads KAGVTQTPRYLIKTRGQQVTLSCSPISGHRSVSWYQQTPGQGLQFLFEYFSETQRNKGNFPGRFSGRQFSNSRSEMNVSTLELGDSALYLCASSLAGEEKLFFGSGTQLSVL.

This clone was recorded once. The chain uses TRBV11-2 and TRBJ2-3; the D is unclear. The CDR3 has 12 amino acids. The germline V gene has CDR1 SGHAT and CDR2 FQNNGV. Trimming removed 5 bases at V and 0 bases at J, with 3 bases between. In nucleotides, the CDR3 is TGTGCCAGCAGCCCGAGCACAGATACGCAGTATTTT. Translating it yields CASSPSTDTQYF.

The CDR3 region is CASSLTGGTDTQYF. As DNA, the CDR3 is TGTGCCAGCAGCTTAACAGGGGGCACAGATACGCAGTATTTT. The gene calls are TRBV7-9 and TRBJ2-3; 7 nucleotides align to TRBD1. Germline V CDR1 and CDR2: SEHNR, FQNEAQ (reference sequence). The length of the CDR3 is 14 residues. V was clipped by 2 bases and J by 1 base; unmatched bases: 0.

This chain's CDR3 is CASSVGGGAAYEQYF. CDR3 DNA sequence: TGTGCCAGCAGCGTAGGGGGCGGGGCCGCCTACGAGCAGTACTTC. The rearrangement joins TRBV9 to TRBJ2-7, with D maybe TRBD2 (6 bases). The CDR3 has 15 residues. CDR1 and CDR2 from the germline V gene are SGDLS and YYNGEE. The V and J ends lost 0 bases and 2 bases respectively, with 12 bases between them.

The chain recombines TRBV10-3 with TRBJ2-2, with 15 bases aligning to TRBD2. CDR3 length: 17 amino acids. J lost 7 bases, V lost 7 bases, and 10 bases had no gene match. CDR1 is ENHRY, CDR2 SYGVKD, per germline. CDR3 protein: CAIIPGLAGGIVGELFF. The DNA for the CDR3 is TGTGCCATCATACCGGGACTAGCGGGAGGCATTGTCGGGGAGCTGTTTTTT.

The chain carries TRBV9 and TRBJ1-4, with no clear D. In germline, CDR1 is SGDLS, CDR2 YYNGEE. Deletions cut 0 bases from V and 12 bases from J, with 18 bases between. The CDR3 contains 15 residues. CDR3 in amino acids: CASSVDVGGSRQLFF. The CDR3 DNA reads as TGTGCCAGCAGCGTAGACGTAGGAGGTAGCAGGCAACTGTTTTTT.

This chain connects TRBV5-8 to TRBJ1-5; D gene uncertain. Germline CDR1 and CDR2: SGHTS and YDEGEE. Trimming removed 4 bases at V and 5 bases at J, with 10 bases between. The CDR3 length is 13 residues. The CDR3 nucleotides read TGTGCCAGCAGCCTCGGGATTCATCAGCCCCAGCATTTT. Encoded protein: CASSLGIHQPQHF.

The genes are TRBV6-5 and TRBJ1-2; TRBD1 agrees at 10 bases. CDR1 MNHEY and CDR2 SVGAGI come from the germline V gene. This CDR3 spans 15 amino acids. V trimming: 6 bases; J trimming: 4 bases; junction bases outside the gene matches: 8. For the CDR3, the DNA is TGTGCCAGCAGCCCTGACAGGGGGCCACTCTATGGCTACACCTTC. Residues: CASSPDRGPLYGYTF.

The chain joins TRBV6-1 to TRBJ1-1; TRBD1 aligns across 9 bases. CDR1 is MNHNS and CDR2 is SASEGT in the germline V gene. V was pared by 10 bases and J by 5 bases, with 5 bases of the junction left unmatched. The CDR3 runs 12 residues. The CDR3: CATTGGGTEAFF. DNA for the CDR3: TGTGCCACAACAGGGGGCGGAACTGAAGCTTTCTTT.

This clone occurred a few times. J is TRBJ1-2 and V is TRBV18; tentatively, D is TRBD1 (6 bases). This CDR3 spans 15 amino acids. V was trimmed by 3 bases and J by 4 bases, leaving 15 bases between them. CDR1 is KGHSH and CDR2 is LQKENI in the germline V gene. The CDR3 DNA follows: TGTGCCAGCTCACCGGGGACACCTTACGCCTATGGCTACACCTTC. Translating gives CASSPGTPYAYGYTF.

The rearrangement joins TRBV10-3 to TRBJ1-1; D remains ambiguous. Germline V gene sequence: CDR1 ENHRY, CDR2 SYGVKD. CDR3 length: 13 residues. The V end lost 6 bases, the J end lost 6 bases, and 14 bases lay between the germline ends. The CDR3 DNA reads as TGTGCCATCAGAGTAACTGAGGGCGCTGAAGCTTTCTTT. Its translation is CAIRVTEGAEAFF.

The chain links TRBV30 to TRBJ2-2; perhaps TRBD1 as D (5 bases). The CDR3 consists of 16 residues. Germline V CDR1 and CDR2: GTSNPN, SVGIG (reference sequence). V lost 2 bases to trimming and J lost 7 bases, with 20 bases between them. The CDR3 DNA reads TGTGCCTGGAGTACAGGTTTTTATTCCCGAGGCGGGGAGCTGTTTTTT. Amino acid sequence: CAWSTGFYSRGGELFF.

This clone has only a few counts. J is TRBJ2-3 and V is TRBV6-5; 7 positions match TRBD2. Unmatched junction bases numbered 4, after V lost 2 bases and J lost 2 bases. This CDR3 is 15 amino acids long. The germline V gene encodes CDR1 MNHEY and CDR2 SVGAGI. The CDR3 here is CASSYEGGDTDTQYF. In DNA, the CDR3 is TGTGCCAGCAGTTACGAGGGAGGGGACACAGATACGCAGTATTTT.

The rearrangement links TRBV4-2 to TRBJ2-1, with D perhaps TRBD2 (5 bases). This CDR3 is 14 amino acids long. V was clipped by 2 bases and J by 3 bases, with 8 bases between them. Germline loops: CDR1 LGHNA, CDR2 YNFKEQ. The DNA for the CDR3 is TGTGCCAGCAGCCAAAAACTAGACTACAATGAGCAGTTCTTC. As protein: CASSQKLDYNEQFF.